Shown below are 2 T cell receptor beta chains from a single sample sequenced in a study of shared clonotypes between healthy human individuals. Assay used: immunoSEQ multiplex PCR; TCRdb lists only in-frame clones, some missing. The table has roughly 1,600,000 clones, 98% to 99% seen once. The material sequenced was naive CD4+ T cells sorted from blood. As to subset: CD45RA+ positively selected. All receptors come from a man between 25 and 39 years old in good health.

This chain joins TRBV28 and TRBJ1-1, with D perhaps matching TRBD1 (5 bases). The CDR3 spans 16 residues. V lost 3 bases and J lost 1, with 15 bases in between. CDR1 and CDR2 (germline): MDHEN, SYDVKM. CDR3 sequence reads: CASSLTTGAGNTEAFF. In DNA, the CDR3 is TGTGCCAGCAGTTTGACTACCGGGGCAGGGAACACTGAAGCTTTCTTT.

This clone occurred once. V is TRBV29-1 and J is TRBJ2-7; a weak D match, TRBD1 (5 bases). The CDR3 sequence is 13 residues long. Germline loops: CDR1 SQVTM, CDR2 ANQGSEA. The V end lost 3 bases, the J end lost 6 bases, and 15 bases lay between the germline ends. The CDR3 bases are TGCAGCGTTGAGGTCCAGGGTCGTCTCGAGCAGTACTTC. It translates to CSVEVQGRLEQYF.